The 24 T cell receptor beta chains presented below share a single source sample, sequenced in a study of shared clonotypes between healthy human individuals (dated by TCRdb to the early 2020s). The protocol used for the library was the immunoSEQ multiplex PCR assay. The table comes from immuneACCESS by way of TCRdb, which keeps in-frame sequences with V and J called. Part of the clones is missing from these tables; in studies checked, under half for an unresolved V gene and the rest for unknown reasons. Across this sample there are about 590,000 clones, with just under 97% seen only once. The leading ten clones occupy 0.085% to 0.11% of the sample. For the CD8 naive samples, CD45RO-negative cells were positively selected for CCR7, yielding a CD45RA+CCR7+ population from which TemRA cells were excluded. The sample taken for sequencing was naive CD8+ T cells sorted from blood. According to the study, the label for this sample's cell subset or site signals: CD45RA+CCR7+. The receptors were sampled from a woman aged 25 to 39 in good health.

This clone occurred once. The chain links TRBV27 to TRBJ2-7; 8 bases match TRBD2. In germline, CDR1 is MNHEY, CDR2 SMNVEV (reference sequence). V dropped 6 bases and J dropped 3; count of bases not matched to a gene: 10. The CDR3 has 15 residues. The CDR3 bases are TGTGCCAGCAGCCGGTTAGGTAGCGGGAACTACGAGCAGTACTTC. Translated, it gives CASSRLGSGNYEQYF.

This clone was seen a single time. CDR3 residues: CASSQHLNTEAFF. The CDR3 bases are TGTGCCAGCAGCCAACATCTGAACACTGAAGCTTTCTTT. J is TRBJ1-1 and V is TRBV4-2; D is undetermined. V was trimmed by 2 bases and J by 0 bases, leaving 4 bases between them. The CDR3 has 13 residues. Per germline, CDR1 LGHNA and CDR2 YNFKEQ.

The genes are TRBV11-2 and TRBJ1-4; no clear D gene. The CDR3 covers 15 residues. V lost 4 bases to trimming and J lost 8 bases, with 17 bases between them. Looked up from germline, CDR1 is SGHAT and CDR2 is FQNNGV. The CDR3 loop reads CASSSGRQIGEKLFF. The CDR3 DNA is TGTGCCAGCAGCTCTGGACGTCAAATAGGCGAAAAACTGTTTTTT.

The chain recombines TRBV4-1 with TRBJ2-6; no clear D. CDR1 is MGHRA, CDR2 YSYEKL, per germline. This CDR3 comprises 22 residues. Trimming removed 0 bases at V and 1 base at J, with 25 bases between. DNA for the CDR3: TGCGCCAGCAGCCAAGAAATTTATGATCTCTGGACCGAGAGTTCTGGGGCCAACGTCCTGACTTTC. Translation: CASSQEIYDLWTESSGANVLTF.

The rearrangement links TRBV6-5 to TRBJ2-1, with 13 nucleotides matching TRBD2. V shed 4 bases, J shed 3 bases, and the junction held 3 bases outside the gene matches. In germline, CDR1 is MNHEY, CDR2 SVGAGI. The CDR3 is made up of 16 amino acids. CDR3 DNA: TGTGCCAGCAGTTCCCGGACTAGCGGGAGCTACAATGAGCAGTTCTTC. Encoded protein: CASSSRTSGSYNEQFF.

The V gene is TRBV7-8, the J gene TRBJ1-2; D might be TRBD1 (6 bases). CDR3 size: 16 residues. V lost 3 bases and J lost 2, with 16 bases in between. Germline V lookup: CDR1 SGHVS, CDR2 FQNEAQ. Written as DNA, the CDR3 is TGTGCCAGCAGCTTTGGGGGGGCAATACCCAACTATGGCTACACCTTC. Its translation is CASSFGGAIPNYGYTF.

Concerning this clone itself: One end of the junction does not line up with germline, which may come from a read error. This rearrangement joins TRBV19 to TRBJ2-5, with 8 bases lining up with TRBD2. The V gene's germline CDR1 is LNHDA and CDR2 SQIVND (reference sequence). The CDR3 length is 14 residues. As DNA, the CDR3 is TGTGCCAGTAGTCCTCGCGGGGGGAGGGCCTTCCTCAACTTC. Its protein product is CASSPRGGRAFLNF.

The V call is TRBV6-1, the J call TRBJ2-3; a weak D match, TRBD2 (5 bases). The CDR3 totals 15 residues. Germline CDR1 and CDR2: MNHNS and SASEGT. Trimming shortened V by 4 bases and J by 0 bases, and 11 bases separated the two germline ends. DNA of the CDR3: TGTGCCAGCAGTGGGCTAGCTCGGAGCACAGATACGCAGTATTTT. Its protein product is CASSGLARSTDTQYF.

V usage is TRBV2 and J usage is TRBJ2-7, with D maybe TRBD1 (6 bases). V was clipped by 4 bases and J by 2 bases, with 15 bases between them. The length of the CDR3 is 15 residues. CDR1 and CDR2 (germline): SNHLY, FYNNEI. This CDR3 reads CASSVVTGVAYEQYF. The CDR3 bases are TGTGCCAGCAGTGTAGTGACAGGAGTCGCCTACGAGCAGTACTTC.

In DNA, the CDR3 is TGTGCCAGCAGCCCTAGGGGGCGCGAAGAAAAACTGTTTTTT. Translated, it gives CASSPRGREEKLFF. The gene calls are TRBV5-6 and TRBJ1-4, with TRBD1 identical over 7 bases. V lost 4 bases, J lost 8 bases, and 8 bases stayed unmatched. Looked up from germline, CDR1 is SGHDT and CDR2 is YYEEEE. The CDR3 has 14 residues.

The gene calls are TRBV11-2 and TRBJ2-7; 9 nucleotides align to TRBD2. This CDR3 is 17 amino acids long. V gave up 1 base and J gave up 0 bases; unmatched junction bases: 7. Germline values: CDR1 SGHAT, CDR2 FQNNGV. CDR3 nucleotides: TGTGCCAGCAGCTTAGCGCGCCTAGCGGGGTCCTCCTACGAGCAGTACTTC. Amino acid sequence: CASSLARLAGSSYEQYF.

The chain has TRBV5-8 and TRBJ2-2, with 7 bases that match TRBD1. CDR1 is SGHTS and CDR2 is YDEGEE in the germline V gene. There are 16 residues in the CDR3. Trimming took 6 bases from V and 0 from J; bases not matched to a gene: 8. The CDR3 region is CASNLRTGANTGELFF. For the CDR3, the DNA is TGTGCCAGCAACCTTAGGACAGGCGCGAACACCGGGGAGCTGTTTTTT.

V gene TRBV7-9 combines with J gene TRBJ2-5, with 13 positions matching TRBD2. CDR1 is SEHNR and CDR2 is FQNEAQ in the germline V gene (reference sequence). V lost 5 bases to trimming and J lost 5 bases; unmatched junction nucleotides: 11. CDR3 length equals 17 residues. CDR3 bases: TGTGCCAGCAGCGCAGAGGGACTAGCGGGATACGGGGAGACCCAGTACTTC. Translating it yields CASSAEGLAGYGETQYF.

The chain uses TRBV7-9 and TRBJ2-7; D perhaps matches TRBD1 (7 bases). CDR1 SEHNR and CDR2 FQNEAQ come from the germline V gene (reference sequence). The CDR3 loop spans 14 amino acids. V dropped 5 bases and J dropped 3 bases, with 14 bases sitting between them. The DNA of the CDR3 is TGTGCCAGCAGCCCCCGACAGGGAGGCTACGAGCAGTACTTC. This codes for CASSPRQGGYEQYF.

V gene TRBV6-1 combines with J gene TRBJ1-2; tentatively, D is TRBD1 (6 bases). Trimming took off 2 bases at V and 2 bases at J, with 6 bases between the two ends. CDR1 is MNHNS, CDR2 SASEGT, per germline. The CDR3 loop spans 13 amino acids. CDR3 residues: CASSETGNYGYTF. CDR3 coding DNA: TGTGCCAGCAGTGAAACAGGGAACTATGGCTACACCTTC.

As to this clone: The identical CDR3 is also encoded by other nucleotide sequences in the sample. The gene calls are TRBV9 and TRBJ2-3; TRBD2 matches at 9 bases. The CDR3 covers 15 residues. The V gene end was trimmed by 2 bases and the J gene end by 1 base; junction bases not matched to a gene: 2. Per germline, CDR1 SGDLS and CDR2 YYNGEE. CDR3 DNA sequence: TGTGCCAGCAGCGTTGCGGGGGGGGGCACAGATACGCAGTATTTT. It specifies CASSVAGGGTDTQYF.

The chain joins TRBV27 to TRBJ2-3; D uncertain. V lost 5 bases and J 0 bases, leaving 12 bases between the germline ends. Looked up from germline, CDR1 is MNHEY and CDR2 is SMNVEV (reference sequence). CDR3 length: 15 residues. The CDR3 here is CASSNALSSTDTQYF. The CDR3 coding sequence is TGTGCCAGCAGTAATGCCCTTTCTAGCACAGATACGCAGTATTTT.

This clone was recorded once. In DNA, the CDR3 is TGCGCCAGTGGGTGGGACTTCTCCTACGAGCAGTACTTC. It yields the protein CASGWDFSYEQYF. The chain links TRBV10-2 to TRBJ2-7, with D maybe TRBD2 (6 bases). CDR1 WSHSY and CDR2 SAAADI come from the germline V gene. Trimming left V 9 bases short and J 0 bases short, with 12 bases between. The CDR3 extends over 13 amino acids.

The chain has TRBV7-2 and TRBJ2-7; D is ambiguous. The V gene lost 6 bases and the J gene lost 6 bases, with 24 bases spanning the gap. The germline gives CDR1 SGHTA, CDR2 FQGNSA. CDR3 length: 16 amino acids. For the CDR3, the DNA is TGTGCCAGCAGAGCCGCCCCGGGCCCACCCTCGCGCGAGCAGTACTTC. Protein: CASRAAPGPPSREQYF.

The rearrangement links TRBV5-6 to TRBJ1-1; D gene uncertain. The CDR3 loop spans 13 amino acids. The germline gives CDR1 SGHDT, CDR2 YYEEEE. Trimming pared 0 bases from V and 6 bases from J, leaving 9 bases between. As DNA, the CDR3 is TGTGCCAGCAGCTTGGTGGGTTCCGCTGAAGCTTTCTTT. Residues: CASSLVGSAEAFF.

This rearrangement joins TRBV7-6 to TRBJ2-3, with TRBD2 identical over 11 bases. The CDR3 consists of 16 residues. V dropped 5 bases and J dropped 2; count of bases not matched to a gene: 6. Germline V lookup: CDR1 SGHVS, CDR2 FNYEAQ. This CDR3 is CASSQLAGGFTDTQYF. DNA for the CDR3: TGTGCCAGCAGCCAGCTAGCGGGAGGCTTCACAGATACGCAGTATTTT.

This clone was recorded once. The J gene is TRBJ1-3, the V gene TRBV7-6; D is unclear. Germline CDR1 and CDR2: SGHVS and FNYEAQ. This CDR3 spans 15 amino acids. The V end was cut by 1 base, the J end by 1 base, with 8 bases between. The CDR3 region is CASSLERGSGNTIYF. The DNA for the CDR3 is TGTGCCAGCAGCTTAGAACGGGGATCTGGAAACACCATATATTTT.

The V and J genes are TRBV4-2 and TRBJ1-4, with TRBD1 matching 11 bases. J lost 5 bases, V lost 2 bases, and 7 bases had no gene match. This CDR3 spans 17 amino acids. Looked up from germline, CDR1 is LGHNA and CDR2 is YNFKEQ. The chain's CDR3 is CASSQKGTGGWNEKLFF. DNA for the CDR3: TGTGCCAGCAGCCAAAAGGGGACAGGGGGTTGGAATGAAAAACTGTTTTTT.

This clone occurred a few times. V is TRBV12-5 and J is TRBJ1-1; 10 bases line up with TRBD1. The CDR3 is made up of 14 amino acids. Germline V gene sequence: CDR1 LGHNT, CDR2 FRNRAP. Trimming removed 7 bases from V and 5 bases from J; junction bases left unmatched: 7. This CDR3 reads CASAPGQGFTEAFF. CDR3 nucleotides: TGTGCTAGTGCCCCGGGACAGGGGTTTACTGAAGCTTTCTTT.